This T cell receptor (beta chain) was captured by sequencing in a study of blood T cell repertoires in COVID-19. Overall study context: Sources were T cells, B-cell-depleted T cells, or PBMCs; the material itself was cDNA or gDNA.

The CDR3 extends over 15 amino acids. Germline V lookup: CDR1 LNHNV, CDR2 YYDKDF (reference sequence). V shed 3 bases and J 1 base; nucleotides not matched to a gene: 3. Data came from immunoSEQ multiplex PCR; TCRdb stores just in-frame clones and leaves some out. Of roughly 250,000 clones in the sample, 88% were seen once. Sequencing was performed on PBMCs or T cells enriched from blood (not recorded which). This sequence originates from a woman between 50 and 59 years old who had recovered from COVID-19. The chain carries TRBV15 and TRBJ1-1; TRBD1 agrees at 9 bases. CDR3 nucleotides: TGTGCCACCAGCAGTACAGGGGGCGCGAACACTGAAGCTTTCTTT. Amino acids: CATSSTGGANTEAFF.